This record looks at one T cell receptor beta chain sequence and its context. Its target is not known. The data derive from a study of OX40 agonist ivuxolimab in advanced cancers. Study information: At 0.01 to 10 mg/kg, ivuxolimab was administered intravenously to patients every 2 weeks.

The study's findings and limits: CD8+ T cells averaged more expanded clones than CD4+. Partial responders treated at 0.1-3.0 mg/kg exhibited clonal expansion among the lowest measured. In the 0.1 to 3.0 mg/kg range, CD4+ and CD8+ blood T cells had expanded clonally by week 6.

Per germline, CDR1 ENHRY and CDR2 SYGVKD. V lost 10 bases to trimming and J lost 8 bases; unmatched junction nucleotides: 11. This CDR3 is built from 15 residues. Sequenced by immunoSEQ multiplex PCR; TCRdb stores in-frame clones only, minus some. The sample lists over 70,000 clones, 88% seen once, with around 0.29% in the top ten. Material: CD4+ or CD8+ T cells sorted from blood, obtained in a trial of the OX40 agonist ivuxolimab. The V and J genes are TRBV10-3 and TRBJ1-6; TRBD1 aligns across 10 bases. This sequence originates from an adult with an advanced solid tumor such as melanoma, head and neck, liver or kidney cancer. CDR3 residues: CATDRGRLGDSPLHF. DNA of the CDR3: TGTGCCACCGACAGGGGGCGCCTGGGCGATTCACCCCTCCACTTT.